The clone carrying this T cell receptor beta chain was detected a few times. Amplified TCR beta CDR3 regions came from RNA transcripts. HTBI primers were used for first-round RT-PCR of the TCR CDR3. TCRdb called the multiplex PCR reads again in MiXCR, with one record for every CDR3 protein. The table records hundreds of thousands of distinct CDR3 sequences, roughly a sixth of them present only once. These data are taken from a study of T cells in Graves' hyperthyroidism and ophthalmopathy. Study information: The authors collected peripheral blood at initial diagnosis, before any treatment.

Ophthalmopathy cases scored 3 or more on the Clinical Activity Score and 4 or more on NOSPECS grade, with duration below 3 months. PBMCs were obtained from 10 ml fresh peripheral blood. The CDR3 totals 16 residues. The trim removed 0 bases at V and 1 base at J, leaving 5 bases unmatched. The germline V gene encodes CDR1 SGHDT and CDR2 YYEEEE. The receptor's source is a middle-aged woman with Graves' ophthalmopathy. V and J are TRBV5-6 and TRBJ2-5; 8 bases are a match to TRBD2. The sample was blood. CDR3 nucleotide sequence: TGTGCCAGCAGCTTGGCCGGGGGGGCTAGCCAAGAGACCCAGTACTTC. It encodes CASSLAGGASQETQYF.